These T cell receptor beta chains were read from a single sample in a study of monozygotic twins with inflammatory bowel disease. TCRdb re-called the 5' RACE reads and shows each CDR3 protein once, DNA omitted. The sample totals approximately 300,000 distinct CDR3 sequences. Sequenced input: blood. These receptor sequences come from a human donor with ulcerative colitis or Crohn's disease, or a healthy co-twin of an affected twin (not recorded which). The CDR3 runs from the conserved cysteine through the conserved F or W.

j_call: TRBJ1-4
v_call: TRBV7-7
cdr3_aa: CASANSFNEKLFF

j_call: TRBJ2-3
v_call: TRBV4-2
cdr3_aa: CASSQEPPPAGTDTQYF

j_call: TRBJ2-3
v_call: TRBV12-3/TRBV12-4
cdr3_aa: CASSRPVGPPSTDTQYF

j_call: TRBJ2-7
v_call: TRBV12-3/TRBV12-4
cdr3_aa: CASSLALGIGEQYF

j_call: TRBJ1-4
v_call: TRBV14
cdr3_aa: CASSQGRPAGNEKLFF

j_call: TRBJ2-5
v_call: TRBV12-3/TRBV12-4
cdr3_aa: CASSFVQETQYF

j_call: TRBJ1-1
v_call: TRBV19
cdr3_aa: CASSRGTQQGKRNTEAFF

j_call: TRBJ2-2
v_call: TRBV28
cdr3_aa: CATGPGLANTGELFF

j_call: TRBJ2-2
v_call: TRBV5-1
cdr3_aa: CASSEARTSGRRTGELFF

j_call: TRBJ2-5
v_call: TRBV5-1
cdr3_aa: CASSLADRGTVTQYF

j_call: TRBJ1-1
v_call: TRBV7-6
cdr3_aa: CASSLGRGLITEAFF

j_call: TRBJ2-1
v_call: TRBV20-1
cdr3_aa: CSARDRTRYNEQFF

j_call: TRBJ2-7
v_call: TRBV20-1
cdr3_aa: CSASKGTGTGDEQYF

j_call: TRBJ2-2
v_call: TRBV10-3
cdr3_aa: CAISEKTPGTGELFF

j_call: TRBJ1-1
v_call: TRBV12-3/TRBV12-4
cdr3_aa: CASGKADSLNTEAFF

j_call: TRBJ2-1
v_call: TRBV6-2/TRBV6-3
cdr3_aa: CASSYRGRGYNEQFF

j_call: TRBJ1-2
v_call: TRBV20-1
cdr3_aa: CSTGVDYGYTF

j_call: TRBJ2-5
v_call: TRBV10-3
cdr3_aa: CAISWASSQETQYF

j_call: TRBJ1-2
v_call: TRBV7-2
cdr3_aa: CASTDRGANYGYTF

j_call: TRBJ2-1
v_call: TRBV11-2
cdr3_aa: CASSSSTLAIYNEQFF

j_call: TRBJ2-7
v_call: TRBV28
cdr3_aa: CASSLASGAYEQYF

j_call: TRBJ2-5
v_call: TRBV12-3/TRBV12-4
cdr3_aa: CASRRVGGQETQYF

j_call: TRBJ1-2
v_call: TRBV3-1
cdr3_aa: CASSQVDRGGYTF

j_call: TRBJ2-7
v_call: TRBV27
cdr3_aa: CASFARDRGEQYF

j_call: TRBJ2-7
v_call: TRBV3-1
cdr3_aa: CASSTRWDRANEQYF

j_call: TRBJ2-2
v_call: TRBV20-1
cdr3_aa: CSARGPLAGAYGELFF

j_call: TRBJ2-3
v_call: TRBV12-3/TRBV12-4
cdr3_aa: CASSLRRLALDTQYF

j_call: TRBJ2-5
v_call: TRBV12-3/TRBV12-4
cdr3_aa: CASLLAGQETQYF

j_call: TRBJ2-2
v_call: TRBV3-1
cdr3_aa: CASSQIGELFF

j_call: TRBJ2-7
v_call: TRBV5-1
cdr3_aa: CASSLDRLAGGHEQYF

j_call: TRBJ2-3
v_call: TRBV7-8
cdr3_aa: CASSLVRTGLSGTDTQYF

j_call: TRBJ2-5
v_call: TRBV10-3
cdr3_aa: CAISRGQGPVETQYF

j_call: TRBJ1-5
v_call: TRBV19
cdr3_aa: CASSISGTVNQPQHF

j_call: TRBJ1-2
v_call: TRBV20-1
cdr3_aa: CSARKGQGLANYGYTF

j_call: TRBJ1-1
v_call: TRBV5-1
cdr3_aa: CASSSRDRAEAFF

j_call: TRBJ1-5
v_call: TRBV6-2/TRBV6-3
cdr3_aa: CASSPLAWPQHF

j_call: TRBJ2-1
v_call: TRBV19
cdr3_aa: CASSLRAGRENEQFF

j_call: TRBJ2-5
v_call: TRBV7-2
cdr3_aa: CVSSSSGRRETQYF

j_call: TRBJ1-3
v_call: TRBV28
cdr3_aa: CASRQQGLSSGNTIYF

j_call: TRBJ2-1
v_call: TRBV7-9
cdr3_aa: CASSISSGNNEQFF

j_call: TRBJ2-5
v_call: TRBV5-5
cdr3_aa: CASSRQGNKGETQYF

j_call: TRBJ2-7
v_call: TRBV6-5
cdr3_aa: CASSYSRGGPYEQYF

j_call: TRBJ1-2
v_call: TRBV27
cdr3_aa: CATRDIRNYGYTF

j_call: TRBJ2-3
v_call: TRBV19
cdr3_aa: CASTYQGTDTQYF

j_call: TRBJ2-5
v_call: TRBV6-4
cdr3_aa: CASSDLRRDQETQYF

j_call: TRBJ2-7
v_call: TRBV6-5
cdr3_aa: CASSYLTGAYEQYF

j_call: TRBJ2-7
v_call: TRBV3-1
cdr3_aa: CASRQSATRGEQYF

j_call: TRBJ2-4
v_call: TRBV5-1
cdr3_aa: CASSWETSGDIQYF

j_call: TRBJ2-7
v_call: TRBV14
cdr3_aa: CASSQPDSLEQYF

j_call: TRBJ1-1
v_call: TRBV27
cdr3_aa: CASRPRGQGLTEAFF

j_call: TRBJ2-7
v_call: TRBV20-1
cdr3_aa: CSARWGEGYEQYF

j_call: TRBJ2-5
v_call: TRBV20-1
cdr3_aa: CSAVSGGASETQYF

j_call: TRBJ1-1
v_call: TRBV12-3/TRBV12-4
cdr3_aa: CASSLGNDEAFF

j_call: TRBJ1-6
v_call: TRBV5-1
cdr3_aa: CASSLAGTGGSGSSPLHF

j_call: TRBJ2-3
v_call: TRBV5-1
cdr3_aa: CASSLEVGGQDTQYF

j_call: TRBJ1-5
v_call: TRBV6-1
cdr3_aa: CASSVQGVNNQPQHF

j_call: TRBJ2-5
v_call: TRBV15
cdr3_aa: CATARLQETQYF